This T cell receptor (beta chain) was observed in a study of blood T cell repertoires in COVID-19. Overall study: Samples came from the United States, Italy and Spain, spanning acute and convalescent COVID-19. PBMCs, B-cell-depleted T cells, or T cells were the source of the cDNA or gDNA that made up the material.

The germline V gene encodes CDR1 SGHNT and CDR2 YYREEE (reference sequence). This CDR3 comprises 17 residues. V was pared by 2 bases and J by 5 bases, with 15 bases of the junction left unmatched. Original processing notes: Estimation of nucleated cell counts was performed using reference gene primer amplification. Produced via immunoSEQ multiplex PCR; TCRdb's table is partial and in-frame only. The D gene and trimming were derived from the DNA, and the V and J assignments and clone size from that table. The table has under 300,000 clones, around nine tenths seen once. The chain couples TRBV5-4 to TRBJ2-7; 8 positions match TRBD2. The receptor comes from a man aged 45-60 years with acute or convalescent COVID-19. Sequencing used peripheral blood. CDR3 in amino acids: CASSLPPWASGGDEQYF. The CDR3 DNA reads TGTGCCAGCAGCTTACCCCCCTGGGCCAGCGGGGGTGACGAGCAGTACTTC.